These 10 T cell receptor beta chains share one sample of origin, sequenced in a study of blood T cell repertoires in COVID-19. The assay was immunoSEQ multiplex PCR, and TCRdb's table has in-frame clones only and misses some. There are about 210,000 clones in the sample; 90% to 95% occur only once, and roughly 1.2% lies in the top ten. The sequenced material came from peripheral blood. The receptors were sampled from a man aged 30-40 years with acute or convalescent COVID-19.

This chain joins TRBV6-2 or TRBV6-3 and TRBJ2-5; unclear D gene. V lost 6 bases and J lost 5, with 13 bases in between. CDR1 is MNHEY, CDR2 SVGEGT, per germline. The CDR3 has 13 residues. The CDR3 DNA follows: TGTGCCAGCAGCGGCGGAATTGGGGAGACCCAGTACTTC. This encodes CASSGGIGETQYF.

The chain uses TRBV6-6 and TRBJ1-1; 9 bases fit TRBD1. The CDR3 is 17 residues long. J lost 1 base, V lost 5 bases, and 11 bases had no gene match. CDR1 MNHNY and CDR2 SVGAGI come from the germline V gene (reference sequence). The CDR3 reads CASSPYPGQGRNTEAFF. In DNA form, the CDR3 reads TGTGCCAGCAGTCCCTACCCGGGACAGGGTAGGAACACTGAAGCTTTCTTT.

This clone was counted once. The same CDR3 arises from other DNA sequences in this sample as well. The J gene is TRBJ1-4, the V gene TRBV6-5; D perhaps matches TRBD1 (6 bases). The CDR3 has 14 amino acids. Germline CDR1 and CDR2: MNHEY and SVGAGI. The germline V and J ends were trimmed by 2 bases and 8 bases, with 12 bases remaining between them. CDR3 in amino acids: CASSYGGGMEKLFF. As DNA, the CDR3 is TGTGCCAGCAGTTACGGCGGGGGCATGGAAAAACTGTTTTTT.

The chain joins TRBV7-3 to TRBJ1-1; 7 bases agree with TRBD1. The CDR3 totals 14 residues. CDR1 is SGHTA and CDR2 is FQGTGA in the germline V gene. J was trimmed by 4 bases and V by 6 bases; bases with no gene match: 8. In nucleotides, the CDR3 is TGTGCCAGCAGTATAACAGGGGATGGCACTGAAGCTTTCTTT. The encoded protein is CASSITGDGTEAFF.

The V call is TRBV18, the J call TRBJ1-5; 7 bases map to TRBD1. CDR1 and CDR2 (germline): KGHSH, LQKENI. This CDR3 has 14 amino acids. Trimming removed 4 bases from V and 2 bases from J; junction bases left unmatched: 2. This chain's CDR3 is CASSLGTGNQPQHF. The CDR3 DNA reads as TGTGCCAGCTCACTCGGGACAGGCAATCAGCCCCAGCATTTT. Supplemented by reference TRBV18 and TRBJ1-5, the full variable domain reads NAGVMQNPRHLVRRRGQEARLRCSPMKGHSHVYWYRQLPEEGLKFMVYLQKENIIDESGMPKERFSAEFPKEGPSILRIQQVVRGDSAAYFCASSLGTGNQPQHFGDGTRLSIL.

V usage is TRBV6-6 and J usage is TRBJ2-1; 8 bases agree with TRBD2. CDR1 and CDR2 (germline): MNHNY, SVGAGI (reference sequence). With 5 bases clipped from V and 7 bases from J, the junction kept 16 bases outside the gene matches. CDR3 length equals 17 residues. CDR3 bases: TGTGCCAGCAGTCCCCATCTTGTAGCGGGACCCGGTAATGAGCAGTTCTTC. This gives the protein CASSPHLVAGPGNEQFF.

The J gene is TRBJ2-1, the V gene TRBV7-2; D may be TRBD2 (6 bases). CDR1 is SGHTA, CDR2 FQGNSA, per germline. The CDR3 length is 13 residues. Trimming removed 5 bases at V and 8 bases at J, with 13 bases between. The CDR3 DNA reads TGTGCCAGCAGCCCCCCGGGAGTGGATGAGCAGTTCTTC. This translates into CASSPPGVDEQFF. The whole variable domain, remainder taken from reference TRBV7-2 and TRBJ2-1, is GAGVSQSPSNKVTEKGKDVELRCDPISGHTALYWYRQSLGQGLEFLIYFQGNSAPDKSGLPSDRFSAERTGGSVSTLTIQRTQQEDSAVYLCASSPPGVDEQFFGPGTRLTVL.

The chain links TRBV28 to TRBJ1-2; no clear D gene. The CDR3 is made up of 14 amino acids. Between the trimmed V and J ends, which lost 2 bases and 1 base, there was a span of 8 bases. Germline CDR1 and CDR2: MDHEN and SYDVKM. CDR3 loop: CASSLLVGNYGYTF. CDR3 nucleotides: TGTGCCAGCAGTTTACTTGTCGGTAACTATGGCTACACCTTC.

With respect to this clone: Other DNA sequences in the same sample also yield this CDR3. This chain uses TRBV19 with TRBJ2-5; D perhaps matches TRBD1 (6 bases). From germline, CDR1 is LNHDA and CDR2 SQIVND (reference sequence). The CDR3 is 14 residues long. V gave up 4 bases and J gave up 1 base, with 10 bases separating them. The CDR3 DNA sequence: TGTGCCAGTAGTAGAGCGGACAGCCAAGAGACCCAGTACTTC. Its protein product is CASSRADSQETQYF.

V usage is TRBV5-6 and J usage is TRBJ2-1, with TRBD2 identical over 8 bases. The CDR3 sequence is 15 residues long. CDR1 and CDR2 (germline): SGHDT, YYEEEE. V lost 8 bases, J lost 0 bases, and 7 bases stayed unmatched. In DNA, the CDR3 is TGTGCCAGTTCGAAAAGCGGGAGCTCCTACAATGAGCAGTTCTTC. Translating gives CASSKSGSSYNEQFF.